This T cell receptor beta chain was captured by sequencing in a study of blood T cell repertoires in COVID-19 (dated by TCRdb to between 2020 and 2021). Regarding the study in general: Collaborator samples came from the United States, Italy and Spain and covered acute and convalescent phases of COVID-19. The sample metadata nearly always contained a de-identified subject ID, COVID-19 status, age in years and sex. The material from the prospective study consisted of cDNA or gDNA derived from T cells, B-cell-depleted T cells, or PBMCs. The samples were drawn from the first 160 participants of the ongoing ImmuneRACE study and from some 1,300 subjects provided by 6 global collaborators. A freely available public database, intended as a resource for researchers studying the immune response to SARS-CoV-2, is where the repertoires were released. Where HLA class I and class II types were available, the types were taken from metadata supplied by the sample provider, not from assay-based typing. The dataset comprised deeply sampled blood TCRbeta repertoires from subjects exposed to, actively infected with, or recovered from COVID-19.

The immunoSEQ Assay, a bias-controlled multiplex PCR, was used to amplify TCRbeta CDR3 regions from genomic DNA. The authors processed their data as follows. Nucleated cell counts per sample were estimated from amplification of reference gene primers within the assay. To quantify the absolute abundance of each unique TCRbeta CDR3 rearrangement, sequence reads were collapsed and filtered. For each sample, productive Simpson clonality was calculated as the square root of Simpson's diversity index across productive rearrangements. What TCRdb holds here is the immuneACCESS table cut down to in-frame rearrangements. Part of the clones is not present; checked against another copy, under half of the missing clones reflect an unresolved V gene, and the others are unexplained. That table is the source of V, J and clone size, and D and trimming were worked out from the DNA. This sample is represented by approximately 270,000 clones; 70% to 90% of them were singletons. The ten largest make up approximately 4% of the sample.

Details on this clone: Which antigen it targets is not known. No much larger clone exists at a distance of one base, and base qualities are not known.

Study-wide conclusions, independent of this receptor: How much clinical and demographic metadata was included differed by source and by participant, and the metadata was provided uncurated.

In the prospective study, participants were roughly 18 to 100 years old, resided in approximately 25 geographic areas of the United States, and were enrolled through a virtual design. In the prospective study, participants were assigned to cohorts based on the clinical history participants reported in a screening survey and a study questionnaire. Mobile phlebotomists in the prospective study collected whole blood, serum and a nasopharyngeal or oropharyngeal swab from every participant. Prospective study participants could optionally give additional blood draws and questionnaires over an approximately 2-month period. Before DNA extraction, blood samples from the prospective study were shipped at room temperature or frozen. The sequence came from a woman aged 25 to 45 with acute COVID-19. Material for sequencing was PBMCs or T cells enriched from blood (not recorded which).

The nucleotides read TGTGCCAGCAGCAAAGCTACGGGACAGGGTATACTTGGCTACACCTTC. This yields the protein CASSKATGQGILGYTF. The chain is made from TRBV21-1 and TRBJ1-2; TRBD1, the table's D call, was not compared with the DNA. TRBV21-1 is flagged as a pseudogene. The CDR3 runs 16 residues from the cysteine to the phenylalanine. Only the CDR3 DNA is retained, 48 bases long and in frame from the first base.